A single sample is the source of the 32 T cell receptor beta chains below, sequenced in a study of blood T cell repertoires in COVID-19. TCRdb keeps only in-frame clones here, not all; method: immunoSEQ multiplex PCR. The sample holds about 160,000 clones, about 88% seen once. The specimen was PBMCs or T cells enriched from blood (not recorded which). These receptors all come from a man between 45 and 60 years old who had recovered from COVID-19.

CDR3 nucleotide sequence: TGTGCCAGTAGTATGATGGTAACTTATGGCTACACCTTC. Translation: CASSMMVTYGYTF. This rearrangement joins TRBV19 to TRBJ1-2; D not certain. V was shortened by 3 bases and J by 5 bases, with 10 bases between the two germline ends. The germline V gene encodes CDR1 LNHDA and CDR2 SQIVND (reference sequence). The CDR3 is made up of 13 amino acids.

There are many counts of this clone. The V gene is TRBV11-2, the J gene TRBJ2-7, with 10 bases lining up with TRBD1. J was trimmed by 2 bases and V by 4 bases; bases with no gene match: 11. The CDR3 consists of 17 residues. Germline V CDR1 and CDR2: SGHAT, FQNNGV. CDR3 bases: TGTGCCAGCAGCTCCGGGACAGGGGTATTAGGGGCCTACGAGCAGTACTTC. Translation: CASSSGTGVLGAYEQYF.

J is TRBJ2-5 and V is TRBV2; D might be TRBD2 (5 bases). Germline V gives CDR1 SNHLY, CDR2 FYNNEI. The ends were cut back, 6 bases at V and 0 bases at J, with 14 bases in the middle. The CDR3 has 15 amino acids. DNA of the CDR3: TGTGCCAGCAGCGGGGTTTCCACATACCAAGAGACCCAGTACTTC. This gives the protein CASSGVSTYQETQYF. Full variable domain (remainder filled in from reference TRBV2 and TRBJ2-5): EPEVTQTPSHQVTQMGQEVILRCVPISNHLYFYWYRQILGQKVEFLVSFYNNEISEKSEIFDDQFSVERPDGSNFTLKIRSTKLEDSAMYFCASSGVSTYQETQYFGPGTRLLVL.

This rearrangement joins TRBV6-6 to TRBJ1-2; unclear D gene. The CDR3 is 12 amino acids. The V and J ends lost 5 bases and 5 bases respectively, with 9 bases between them. Germline lookup yields CDR1 MNHNY and CDR2 SVGAGI (reference sequence). CDR3 protein: CASSTREYGYTF. The CDR3 nucleotides are TGTGCCAGCAGTACCCGGGAGTATGGCTACACCTTC.

The chain recombines TRBV10-2 with TRBJ2-5, with no clear D. The CDR3 totals 13 residues. Trimming shortened V by 2 bases and J by 5 bases, and 9 bases separated the two germline ends. The germline V gene encodes CDR1 WSHSY and CDR2 SAAADI. CDR3 DNA sequence: TGCGCCAGCAGTGAGATATTAGTCGAGACCCAGTACTTC. Its protein product is CASSEILVETQYF.

The V call is TRBV3-1 (or the pseudogene TRBV3-2), the J call TRBJ2-1; weak D call: TRBD2 (5 bases). The CDR3 covers 14 residues. Trimming shortened V by 3 bases and J by 5 bases, and 11 bases separated the two germline ends. The V gene's germline CDR1 is LGHDT and CDR2 YNNKEL (reference sequence). The CDR3 sequence is CASSQRAQNNEQFF. CDR3 in DNA: TGTGCCAGCAGCCAGCGGGCACAGAACAATGAGCAGTTCTTC.

The rearrangement links TRBV6-2 or TRBV6-3 to TRBJ2-2, with 8 nucleotides matching TRBD1. Germline-derived CDR1 and CDR2 are MNHEY and SVGEGT. This CDR3 comprises 14 residues. V lost 3 bases to trimming and J lost 6 bases; unmatched junction nucleotides: 3. The CDR3 protein is CASSYDRGSGELFF. Written as DNA, the CDR3 is TGTGCCAGCAGTTATGACAGGGGTTCCGGGGAGCTGTTTTTT.

This clone was seen only a few times. Other DNA sequences from this sample encode an identical CDR3 as well. The chain has TRBV9 and TRBJ1-4, with 9 bases identical to TRBD1. V lost 2 bases, J lost 8 bases, and 4 bases stayed unmatched. This CDR3 contains 14 residues. The germline V gene encodes CDR1 SGDLS and CDR2 YYNGEE. In nucleotides, the CDR3 is TGTGCCAGCAGCGTGGGACAGGGCGGGGAAAAACTGTTTTTT. Its translation is CASSVGQGGEKLFF. The whole variable domain, filled in from reference TRBV9 and TRBJ1-4, reads DSGVTQTPKHLITATGQRVTLRCSPRSGDLSVYWYQQSLDQGLQFLIQYYNGEERAKGNILERFSAQQFPDLHSELNLSSLELGDSALYFCASSVGQGGEKLFFGSGTQLSVL.

The rearrangement joins TRBV7-8 to TRBJ2-3; 11 bases are shared with TRBD2. V gave up 5 bases and J gave up 6 bases; unmatched junction bases: 16. There are 18 residues in the CDR3. Per germline, CDR1 SGHVS and CDR2 FQNEAQ. For the CDR3, the DNA is TGTGCCAGCAGCCCTCCTCGGGGTAGCGGGGGGGTAATGGATACGCAGTATTTT. It yields the protein CASSPPRGSGGVMDTQYF.

J is TRBJ2-3 and V is TRBV7-9; 7 nucleotides agree with TRBD1. The CDR3 consists of 16 residues. The V segment lost 2 bases and the J segment 2 bases; nucleotides outside the gene matches: 7. Germline assignment: CDR1 SEHNR and CDR2 FQNEAQ (reference sequence). The CDR3 protein is CASSLTTGMVTDTQYF. DNA of the CDR3: TGTGCCAGCAGCTTAACGACAGGGATGGTCACAGATACGCAGTATTTT. Complete variable domain (other parts from reference TRBV7-9 and TRBJ2-3): DTGVSQNPRHKITKRGQNVTFRCDPISEHNRLYWYRQTLGQGPEFLTYFQNEAQLEKSRLLSDRFSAERPKGSFSTLEIQRTEQGDSAMYLCASSLTTGMVTDTQYFGPGTRLTVL.

In DNA, the CDR3 is TGTGCCAGCAACCTCGGGACAGGGGGAGGTAATTCACCCCTCCACTTT. As protein: CASNLGTGGGNSPLHF. The chain employs TRBV6-6 and TRBJ1-6, with 11 positions matching TRBD1. Germline V CDR1 and CDR2: MNHNY, SVGAGI (reference sequence). Trimming at V came to 7 bases and at J to 6 bases, leaving 8 bases not matched to a gene. The CDR3 loop spans 16 amino acids.

The rearrangement joins TRBV10-2 to TRBJ1-5, with D uncertain. Looked up from germline, CDR1 is WSHSY and CDR2 is SAAADI. V lost 6 bases and J lost 0, with 12 bases in between. This CDR3 spans 15 amino acids. In nucleotides, the CDR3 is TGCGCCAGCAGCCCAGCGGGCGGTAGCAATCAGCCCCAGCATTTT. This sequence encodes CASSPAGGSNQPQHF.

This clone was recorded once. The gene calls are TRBV2 and TRBJ2-2; the D gene is possibly TRBD2 (6 bases). The V gene's germline CDR1 is SNHLY and CDR2 FYNNEI. V lost 5 bases and J lost 0, with 10 bases in between. The CDR3 extends over 15 amino acids. CDR3 region: CASSRDWSNTGELFF. CDR3 nucleotide sequence: TGTGCCAGCAGTAGGGACTGGTCGAACACCGGGGAGCTGTTTTTT.

This chain links TRBV18 with TRBJ1-1; D possibly corresponds to TRBD1 (5 bases). Germline-derived CDR1 and CDR2 are KGHSH and LQKENI. CDR3 length: 14 residues. Trimming left V 5 bases short and J 5 bases short, with 15 bases between. The CDR3 DNA is TGTGCCAGCTCAGCGACAGAAAGAAGTACTGAAGCTTTCTTT. As protein: CASSATERSTEAFF.

This clone appeared a few times. The rearrangement links TRBV29-1 to TRBJ1-6, with 7 bases that match TRBD1. V lost 7 bases and J lost 6; bases outside the gene matches: 3. CDR1 SQVTM and CDR2 ANQGSEA come from the germline V gene. CDR3 length equals 12 residues. The chain's CDR3 is CSAGTANSPLHF. The CDR3 DNA is TGCAGCGCCGGGACAGCTAATTCACCCCTCCACTTT.

The chain is built from TRBV7-8 and TRBJ2-3, with TRBD2 matching over 14 bases. The CDR3 runs 17 residues. CDR1 is SGHVS, CDR2 FQNEAQ, per germline. With V trimmed by 0 bases and J by 3 bases, 2 bases remained unmatched. As DNA, the CDR3 is TGTGCCAGCAGCTTAGCGGGACTAGCGGGGGTGACAGATACGCAGTATTTT. It specifies CASSLAGLAGVTDTQYF.

This clone was recorded once. The chain has TRBV29-1 and TRBJ1-4; D possibly corresponds to TRBD1 (5 bases). This CDR3 is built from 12 residues. CDR1 and CDR2 from the germline V gene are SQVTM and ANQGSEA. The V end was cut by 6 bases, the J end by 6 bases, with 11 bases between. CDR3 sequence: CSVDATDEKLFF. Written as DNA, the CDR3 is TGCAGCGTGGATGCGACAGATGAAAAACTGTTTTTT.

The chain carries TRBV19 and TRBJ1-1, with no clear D. The V gene lost 6 bases and the J gene lost 1 base, with 12 bases spanning the gap. The CDR3 totals 14 residues. Germline V gives CDR1 LNHDA, CDR2 SQIVND (reference sequence). The CDR3 spells CASSPSGRNTEAFF. In DNA form, the CDR3 reads TGTGCCAGTAGCCCTTCCGGGAGGAACACTGAAGCTTTCTTT.

This rearrangement joins TRBV5-1 to TRBJ2-3, with TRBD2 matching over 10 bases. The CDR3 totals 15 residues. Trimming removed 2 bases from V and 4 bases from J; junction bases left unmatched: 4. Germline CDR1 reads SGHRS; CDR2 reads YFSETQ. The CDR3 sequence is CASSFSGGKADTQYF. Written as DNA, the CDR3 is TGCGCCAGCAGCTTTAGCGGGGGGAAGGCAGATACGCAGTATTTT.

V and J are TRBV14 and TRBJ2-1, with TRBD2 matching over 13 bases. CDR3 size: 17 residues. Germline values: CDR1 SGHDN, CDR2 FVKESK. The trim removed 4 bases at V and 6 bases at J, leaving 9 bases unmatched. CDR3 in amino acids: CASSRSGTSGASNEQFF. The CDR3 nucleotides read TGTGCCAGCAGCCGTTCCGGGACTAGCGGGGCTTCCAATGAGCAGTTCTTC.

The chain joins TRBV7-9 to TRBJ2-7, with TRBD1 identical over 11 bases. The CDR3 totals 15 residues. V shed 5 bases and J 4 bases; nucleotides not matched to a gene: 7. Germline loops: CDR1 SEHNR, CDR2 FQNEAQ (reference sequence). In DNA form, the CDR3 reads TGTGCCAGCAGCCCCCGGGACAGGGGGATATACGAGCAGTACTTC. Translation: CASSPRDRGIYEQYF.

The V gene is TRBV19, the J gene TRBJ2-7; maybe TRBD2 (5 bases). The CDR3 covers 11 residues. Trimming cost V 1 base and J 7 bases, with 5 bases left between them. CDR1 and CDR2 (germline): LNHDA, SQIVND (reference sequence). CDR3: CASSIAGEQYF. CDR3 nucleotide sequence: TGTGCCAGTAGTATAGCGGGGGAGCAGTACTTC.

This chain uses TRBV6-2 or TRBV6-3 with TRBJ1-5; 9 bases agree with TRBD1. V gave up 5 bases and J gave up 6 bases; unmatched junction bases: 5. The length of the CDR3 is 14 residues. Germline values: CDR1 MNHEY, CDR2 SVGEGT. In DNA form, the CDR3 reads TGTGCCAGCAGTACCGGACAGGGGAGTCAGCCCCAGCATTTT. This translates into CASSTGQGSQPQHF.

This clone was counted at least ten times. This chain joins TRBV9 and TRBJ1-6; possible D gene TRBD1, 6 bases. The V end was cut by 5 bases, the J end by 7 bases, with 10 bases between. This CDR3 region has 13 residues. Per the germline V gene, CDR1 is SGDLS and CDR2 is YYNGEE. The chain's CDR3 is CASSATGNSPLHF. Here the CDR3 DNA reads TGTGCCAGCAGTGCCACAGGGAATTCACCCCTCCACTTT.

The V and J genes are TRBV4-1 and TRBJ2-7, with D unresolved. The V end lost 1 base, the J end lost 5 bases, and 15 bases lay between the germline ends. The CDR3 spans 15 residues. Germline V CDR1 and CDR2: MGHRA, YSYEKL. The CDR3 spells CASSQVRLEVDEQYF. The CDR3 DNA reads TGCGCCAGCAGCCAAGTTAGACTTGAGGTCGACGAGCAGTACTTC.

This clone appeared a single time. As DNA, the CDR3 is TGTGCCAGCAGCGTAGAAAGGGGTTCCTACACCTTC. It translates to CASSVERGSYTF. The V gene is TRBV9, the J gene TRBJ1-2; a weak D match, TRBD1 (5 bases). Germline CDR1 SGDLS, CDR2 YYNGEE. V shed 0 bases and J shed 10 bases, with 10 bases lying between them. The length of the CDR3 is 12 residues. Complete variable domain (other parts from reference TRBV9 and TRBJ1-2): DSGVTQTPKHLITATGQRVTLRCSPRSGDLSVYWYQQSLDQGLQFLIQYYNGEERAKGNILERFSAQQFPDLHSELNLSSLELGDSALYFCASSVERGSYTFGSGTRLTVV.

This chain connects TRBV30 to TRBJ2-6, with TRBD1 matching 9 bases. The V gene end was trimmed by 1 base and the J gene end by 0 bases; junction bases not matched to a gene: 1. This CDR3 is built from 16 residues. Per the germline V gene, CDR1 is GTSNPN and CDR2 is SVGIG (reference sequence). The CDR3 DNA is TGTGCCTGGAGTGGGGACAGGGTCTCTGGGGCCAACGTCCTGACTTTC. This gives the protein CAWSGDRVSGANVLTF.

This clone was seen only once. The chain uses TRBV7-9 and TRBJ2-2; weak D call: TRBD1 (6 bases). With 1 base removed from V and 4 bases from J, the gap between germline ends came to 7 bases. The CDR3 loop spans 14 amino acids. The germline gives CDR1 SEHNR, CDR2 FQNEAQ (reference sequence). CDR3 nucleotide sequence: TGTGCCAGCAGCTTAGGGACAGCCACCGGGGAGCTGTTTTTT. This codes for CASSLGTATGELFF.

J is TRBJ1-2 and V is TRBV7-3; D unresolved. Looked up from germline, CDR1 is SGHTA and CDR2 is FQGTGA. The V end was cut by 5 bases, the J end by 7 bases, with 23 bases between. CDR3 length: 16 amino acids. CDR3 bases: TGTGCCAGCAGCGATGGAGCAGCGAAGTTGGTTGGTGGCTACACCTTC. It encodes CASSDGAAKLVGGYTF.

The CDR3 coding sequence is TGTGCCAGCAGTCCAGGACTTCCCGGGGGGGGCTACACCTTC. Amino acids: CASSPGLPGGGYTF. V gene TRBV27 combines with J gene TRBJ1-2; tentative D call: TRBD1 (5 bases). The germline V and J ends were trimmed by 5 bases and 8 bases, with 18 bases remaining between them. The CDR3 spans 14 residues. Germline CDR1 reads MNHEY; CDR2 reads SMNVEV (reference sequence).

The chain is built from TRBV20-1 and TRBJ1-2; TRBD1 aligns across 8 bases. The ends lost 3 bases at V and 8 bases at J; junction bases unmatched: 8. This CDR3 contains 13 residues. CDR1 is DFQATT, CDR2 SNEGSKA, per germline (reference sequence). The CDR3 DNA reads TGCAGTGCTAGTCATCAGGGGGCGGGGGGCTACACCTTC. Translated: CSASHQGAGGYTF.

The chain is built from TRBV6-5 and TRBJ1-1; 7 nucleotides match TRBD1. With V trimmed by 6 bases and J by 1 base, 5 bases remained unmatched. Germline-derived CDR1 and CDR2 are MNHEY and SVGAGI. This CDR3 is 14 amino acids long. The CDR3 reads CASRSDRANTEAFF. CDR3 in DNA: TGTGCCAGCAGAAGCGACAGGGCGAACACTGAAGCTTTCTTT.